This T cell receptor (beta chain) appears in the sequencing data of a study of cytomegalovirus exposure and HLA in healthy donors. This PCR relied on a set of 60 Vbeta primers and 13 Jbeta primers. The table came from immunoSEQ multiplex PCR; TCRdb's copy has only in-frame clones and leaves some out. The data contain more than 140,000 clones, less than 65% of them singletons. Concerning this clone: At the DNA level, this CDR3 is encoded by other sequences in the same sample as well.

Material: PBMCs. This clonotype was sampled from a woman aged 25 to 39 in good health and CMV-seropositive.

The CDR3 loop reads CAIKGSGTPNSPLHF. The CDR3 coding sequence is TGTGCCATCAAAGGCTCGGGGACTCCTAATTCACCCCTCCACTTT. This sequence joins TRBV10-3 and TRBJ1-6; D is possibly TRBD1 (5 bases). The length of the CDR3 is 15 residues. Germline CDR1 and CDR2: ENHRY and SYGVKD. V was cut by 7 bases and J by 6 bases, with 16 bases left in between.